This T cell receptor (beta chain) stems from a study of cytomegalovirus exposure and HLA in healthy donors. The wider study: An earlier analysis identified 95 million to 120 million unique TCR beta sequences in approximately 190 million T cells. Study-wide findings and caveats: Among immune exposure information, only CMV serostatus was available. In a later analysis, DRB1 alleles had the most associated TCRs; HLA-C alleles the fewest.

The PCR had 60 Vbeta and 13 Jbeta primers. The table came from immunoSEQ multiplex PCR; TCRdb's copy has only in-frame clones and leaves some out. The sample consists of about 70,000 clones, 78% of them appearing once. The CDR3 totals 17 residues. CDR1 and CDR2 from the germline V gene are MGHRA and YSYEKL. The V end was cut by 4 bases, the J end by 0 bases, with 15 bases between. As to this clone: The antigen is undetermined.

The V gene is TRBV4-1, the J gene TRBJ2-2; possible D gene TRBD1, 5 bases. The specimen sequenced was PBMCs. The origin of this receptor is a girl aged 10-17 years in good health and CMV-seropositive. The CDR3 nucleotides read TGCGCCAGCAGCCCTCTTGTAGACAGTACGAACACCGGGGAGCTGTTTTTT. This gives the protein CASSPLVDSTNTGELFF.